This T cell receptor (beta chain) emerged from a study of cytomegalovirus exposure and HLA in healthy donors. Germline CDR1 SGHRS, CDR2 YFSETQ. Trimming took off 4 bases at V and 0 bases at J, with 4 bases between the two ends. The CDR3 length is 12 residues. The PCR used 60 Vbeta and 13 Jbeta primers. Profiled with immunoSEQ multiplex PCR; TCRdb holds only in-frame clones, not every one. The table has over 150,000 clones, roughly 76% seen once. Material: PBMCs. This sequence joins TRBV5-1 and TRBJ1-2; D is unresolved. This clonotype was sampled from a man in his 60s in good health and CMV-seronegative. The CDR3 sequence: CASSAANYGYTF. The CDR3 bases are TGCGCCAGCAGCGCAGCTAACTATGGCTACACCTTC.